The following is a TCR beta chain sequence with its context. The source of the sample is a study of blood T cell repertoires in COVID-19. About the study: The samples span acute and convalescent COVID-19 from the United States, Italy and Spain. PBMCs, B-cell-depleted T cells, or T cells provided the cDNA or gDNA that made up the material.

Authors' processing steps: Estimation of nucleated cell counts was performed using reference gene primer amplification. Only in-frame clones appear in the TCRdb table, and some are missing; sequencing was by immunoSEQ multiplex PCR. That table gives V, J and clone size, and the DNA gave D and trimming. The sample holds roughly 130,000 clones, roughly 77% seen once. Germline V gives CDR1 SGHRS, CDR2 YFSETQ. V was pared by 0 bases and J by 0 bases, with 20 bases between. The CDR3 runs to 19 residues. This clonotype originated in a man aged 60 to 69 with active or convalescent COVID-19. This chain uses TRBV5-1 with TRBJ2-3; a possible D gene is TRBD2 (6 bases). The source material was peripheral blood. The CDR3 region is CASSLEAGMNPSSTDTQYF. The CDR3 region has the DNA TGCGCCAGCAGCTTGGAGGCGGGGATGAATCCGTCTAGCACAGATACGCAGTATTTT.